This TCR beta chain was identified during a study of CD8 T cells in Susac syndrome. In blood CD8+ and CD4+ T cells, TCR beta underwent sequencing. Relapsing-remitting disease, either stable or active, was present in the treatment-naive patients who were the multiple sclerosis controls. The TEMRA cells underwent FACS enrichment, while the CD8+ and CD4+ T cells underwent negative isolation. With random hexamers, roughly 0.45 to 1 ug RNA was reverse transcribed. Amplification of TCR beta CDR3 by immunoSEQ multiplex PCR spanned 54 Vbeta and 13 Jbeta. Each CDR3 protein gets one entry after TCRdb re-called the immunoSEQ multiplex PCR reads with MiXCR. The sample lists approximately 220,000 distinct CDR3 sequences; around 90% were seen once. The CDR3 is 14 residues long. Germline CDR1 is ENHRY and CDR2 is SYGVKD. The ends were cut back, 2 bases at V and 5 bases at J, with 13 bases in the middle.

The clonotype comes from a human donor with multiple sclerosis. The chain carries TRBV10-3 and TRBJ2-7; tentatively, D is TRBD2 (5 bases). Sequences were obtained from CD8+ T cells from PBMCs. CDR3: CAISEEGGHNEQYF. The CDR3 nucleotides read TGTGCCATCAGTGAGGAGGGTGGGCATAACGAGCAGTACTTC.